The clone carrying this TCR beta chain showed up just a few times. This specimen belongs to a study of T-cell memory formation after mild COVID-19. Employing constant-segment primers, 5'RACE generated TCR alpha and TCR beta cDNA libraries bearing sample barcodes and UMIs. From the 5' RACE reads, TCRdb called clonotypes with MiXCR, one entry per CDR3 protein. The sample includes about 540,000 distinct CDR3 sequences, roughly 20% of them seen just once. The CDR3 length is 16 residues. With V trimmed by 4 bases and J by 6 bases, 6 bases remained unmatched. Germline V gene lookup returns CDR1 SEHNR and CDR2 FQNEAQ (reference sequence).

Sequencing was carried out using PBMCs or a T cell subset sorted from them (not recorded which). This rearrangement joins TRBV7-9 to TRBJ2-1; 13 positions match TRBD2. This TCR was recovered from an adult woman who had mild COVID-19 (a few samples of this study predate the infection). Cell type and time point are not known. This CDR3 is CASSSPGLAGRNEQFF. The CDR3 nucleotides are TGTGCCAGCAGCTCTCCGGGACTAGCGGGACGCAATGAGCAGTTCTTC.